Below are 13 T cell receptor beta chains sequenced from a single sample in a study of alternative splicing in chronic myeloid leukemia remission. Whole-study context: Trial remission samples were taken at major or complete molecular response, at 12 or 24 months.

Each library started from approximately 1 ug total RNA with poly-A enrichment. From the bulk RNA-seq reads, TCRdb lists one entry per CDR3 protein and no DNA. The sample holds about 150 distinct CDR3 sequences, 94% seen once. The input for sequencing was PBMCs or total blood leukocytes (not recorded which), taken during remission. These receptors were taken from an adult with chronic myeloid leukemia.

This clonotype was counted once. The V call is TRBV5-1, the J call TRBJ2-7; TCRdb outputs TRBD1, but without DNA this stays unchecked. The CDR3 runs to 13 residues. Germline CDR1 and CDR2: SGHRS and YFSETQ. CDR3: CASSRDRGYEQYF.

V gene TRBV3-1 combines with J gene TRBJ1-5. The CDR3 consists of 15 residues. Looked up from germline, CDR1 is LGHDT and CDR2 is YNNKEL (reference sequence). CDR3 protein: CASSRSEGGNQPQHF.

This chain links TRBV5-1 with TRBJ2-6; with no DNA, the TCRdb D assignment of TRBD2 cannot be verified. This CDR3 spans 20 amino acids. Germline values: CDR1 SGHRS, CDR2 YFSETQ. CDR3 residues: CASSFFLRGPRASGANVLTF.

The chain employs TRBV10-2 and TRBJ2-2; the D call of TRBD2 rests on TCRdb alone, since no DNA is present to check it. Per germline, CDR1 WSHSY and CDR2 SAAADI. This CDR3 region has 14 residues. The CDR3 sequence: CASSVRSDTGELFF.

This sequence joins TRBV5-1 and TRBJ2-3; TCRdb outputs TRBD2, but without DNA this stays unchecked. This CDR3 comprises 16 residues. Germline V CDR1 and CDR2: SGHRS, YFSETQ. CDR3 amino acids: CASRERGGVWTDTQYF.

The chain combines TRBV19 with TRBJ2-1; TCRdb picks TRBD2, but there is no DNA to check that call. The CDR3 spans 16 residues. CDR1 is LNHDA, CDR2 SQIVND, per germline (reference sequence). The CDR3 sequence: CASSQRTSGLNNEQFF.

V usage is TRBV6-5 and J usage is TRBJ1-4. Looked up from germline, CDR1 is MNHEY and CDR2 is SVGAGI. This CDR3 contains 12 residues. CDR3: CASTGSNEKLFF.

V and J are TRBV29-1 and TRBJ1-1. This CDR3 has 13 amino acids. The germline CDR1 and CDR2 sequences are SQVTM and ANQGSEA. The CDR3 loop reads CSAGGGMNTEAFF.

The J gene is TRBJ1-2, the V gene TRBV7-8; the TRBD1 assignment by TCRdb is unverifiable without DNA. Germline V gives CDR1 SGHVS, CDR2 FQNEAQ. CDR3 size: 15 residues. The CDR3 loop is CASSLGTASLYGYTF.

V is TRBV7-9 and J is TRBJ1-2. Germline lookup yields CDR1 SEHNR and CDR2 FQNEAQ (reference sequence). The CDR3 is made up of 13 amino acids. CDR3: CASSLSSGPQNFF.

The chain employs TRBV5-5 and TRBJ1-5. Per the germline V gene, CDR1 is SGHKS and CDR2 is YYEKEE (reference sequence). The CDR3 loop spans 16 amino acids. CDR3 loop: CASSLGGAGGNQPQHF.

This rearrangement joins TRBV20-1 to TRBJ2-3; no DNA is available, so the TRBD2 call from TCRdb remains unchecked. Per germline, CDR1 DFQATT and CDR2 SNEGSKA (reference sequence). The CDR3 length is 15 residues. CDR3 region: CSARDTGLAGTTQYF.

CDR3 in amino acids: CSARKAGAPDTQYF. This chain connects TRBV20-1 to TRBJ2-3; TCRdb gives TRBD2 as the D gene, but with no DNA this cannot be confirmed. This CDR3 region has 14 residues. Germline CDR1 DFQATT, CDR2 SNEGSKA (reference sequence).